The 13 T cell receptor beta chains below come from one sample, sequenced in a study of blood T cell repertoires in COVID-19. Method: immunoSEQ multiplex PCR; TCRdb's copy keeps in-frame clones and lacks some. This table has roughly 400,000 clones, 80% to 90% appearing once. The sample was PBMCs or T cells enriched from blood (not recorded which). These receptors originate from a man aged 25 to 40 who had recovered from COVID-19.

The chain combines TRBV27 with TRBJ1-1, with D perhaps matching TRBD1 (6 bases). Germline V gene data show CDR1 as MNHEY and CDR2 as SMNVEV (reference sequence). The CDR3 runs 16 residues. The V end lost 0 bases, the J end lost 1 base, and 12 bases lay between the germline ends. Here the CDR3 reads CASSLSTIGGNTEAFF. The DNA of the CDR3 is TGTGCCAGCAGTTTATCGACTATAGGGGGGAACACTGAAGCTTTCTTT.

The rearrangement uses TRBV5-1 and TRBJ2-7; weak D call: TRBD1 (6 bases). Per germline, CDR1 SGHRS and CDR2 YFSETQ. The V and J ends lost 0 bases and 5 bases respectively, with 12 bases between them. The CDR3 is 14 residues long. DNA of the CDR3: TGCGCCAGCAGCTTGGAAACAGGGTTACACGAGCAGTACTTC. Amino acid sequence: CASSLETGLHEQYF.

This clone was found a few times. The chain joins TRBV10-2 to TRBJ1-1; TRBD1 aligns across 8 bases. Germline lookup yields CDR1 WSHSY and CDR2 SAAADI. The length of the CDR3 is 15 residues. Unmatched junction bases numbered 9, after V lost 6 bases and J lost 3 bases. CDR3 DNA sequence: TGCGCCAGCAGGGAAGGACAGGGTAAGCACACTGAAGCTTTCTTT. Amino acid sequence: CASREGQGKHTEAFF.

The V gene is TRBV3-1 (or the pseudogene TRBV3-2), the J gene TRBJ2-1; 7 bases fit TRBD2. CDR1 LGHDT and CDR2 YNNKEL come from the germline V gene (reference sequence). The CDR3 is 13 amino acids. With V trimmed by 4 bases and J by 6 bases, 3 bases remained unmatched. The CDR3 DNA is TGTGCCAGCAGCCTCCAGCGGGGCAATGAGCAGTTCTTC. Amino acid sequence: CASSLQRGNEQFF.

This sequence joins TRBV18 and TRBJ2-1, with D perhaps matching TRBD2 (7 bases). In germline, CDR1 is KGHSH, CDR2 LQKENI. The V end lost 2 bases, the J end lost 8 bases, and 13 bases lay between the germline ends. The CDR3 spans 14 residues. Written as DNA, the CDR3 is TGTGCCAGCTCACCAGAAGGGGGGGTCGATGAGCAGTTCTTC. This gives the protein CASSPEGGVDEQFF.

V usage is TRBV18 and J usage is TRBJ1-3, with 9 bases fitting TRBD1. This CDR3 spans 16 amino acids. From germline, CDR1 is KGHSH and CDR2 LQKENI. After removal of 3 bases from V and 0 bases from J, the junction contained 3 bases not matched to a gene. CDR3 coding DNA: TGTGCCAGCTCACCCGGGACAGGGAGCTCTGGAAACACCATATATTTT. This encodes CASSPGTGSSGNTIYF.

The gene calls are TRBV4-1 and TRBJ2-2; D possibly corresponds to TRBD1 (5 bases). Trimming took off 0 bases at V and 6 bases at J, with 14 bases between the two ends. The CDR3 is 16 amino acids. CDR1 and CDR2 (germline): MGHRA, YSYEKL. DNA of the CDR3: TGCGCCAGCAGCCAAGATTCAGGGTTGGTAGCCGGGGAGCTGTTTTTT. This gives the protein CASSQDSGLVAGELFF.

The V and J genes are TRBV6-5 and TRBJ2-5, with D possibly matching TRBD1 (7 bases). Germline assignment: CDR1 MNHEY and CDR2 SVGAGI. CDR3 length: 15 amino acids. Trimming stripped 5 bases from V and 5 bases from J, with 18 bases between. The CDR3 bases are TGTGCCAGCAGTCCCCGGCACAGGGGAGGCGAGACCCAGTACTTC. Translated: CASSPRHRGGETQYF.

The CDR3: CSVALIEDTEAFF. CDR3 nucleotide sequence: TGCAGCGTTGCACTCATTGAGGACACTGAAGCTTTCTTT. The rearrangement joins TRBV29-1 to TRBJ1-1; D gene ambiguous. CDR3 length equals 13 residues. V was pared by 4 bases and J by 3 bases, with 12 bases between. Germline CDR1 SQVTM, CDR2 ANQGSEA.

This clone was counted once. The gene calls are TRBV10-1 and TRBJ2-2; D not certain. The CDR3 extends over 12 amino acids. Looked up from germline, CDR1 is WNHNN and CDR2 is SYGVQD (reference sequence). V shed 6 bases and J shed 3 bases, with 5 bases lying between them. CDR3 residues: CASSFDTGELFF. CDR3 in DNA: TGCGCCAGCAGCTTCGACACCGGGGAGCTGTTTTTT.

The rearrangement joins TRBV2 to TRBJ1-1, with 7 bases that match TRBD1. Trimming cost V 1 base and J 2 bases; bases outside gene matches: 4. Germline V gene data show CDR1 as SNHLY and CDR2 as FYNNEI. The CDR3 sequence is 15 residues long. The CDR3 nucleotides read TGTGCCAGCAGTGAAGAGAGGACAGGAAACACTGAAGCTTTCTTT. Amino acids: CASSEERTGNTEAFF.

The J gene is TRBJ2-3, the V gene TRBV24-1, with D maybe TRBD1 (5 bases). Germline values: CDR1 KGHDR, CDR2 SFDVKD. CDR3 size: 16 residues. Between the trimmed V and J ends, which lost 4 bases and 6 bases, there was a span of 19 bases. DNA for the CDR3: TGTGCCACCAGTGACCCGGACACCCACGCGTGGGATACGCAGTATTTT. It codes for CATSDPDTHAWDTQYF.

V gene TRBV12-3 or TRBV12-4 combines with J gene TRBJ2-7; unclear D gene. Trimming removed 2 bases from V and 4 bases from J, with 9 bases in between. The CDR3 length is 13 residues. The chain's CDR3 is CASSLLGSYEQYF. In DNA, the CDR3 is TGTGCCAGCAGTTTACTAGGCTCATACGAGCAGTACTTC.